The source of this T cell receptor (beta chain) is a study of chemoradiotherapy in HPV16-positive cancers. Study-level background: Functional T-cell assays on a couple of HPV16-positive patients' cells defined candidate HPV-specific clones and common TCR motifs.

With respect to this clone: Its antigen is undetermined.

In germline, CDR1 is SGHRS, CDR2 YFSETQ. J was trimmed by 0 bases and V by 4 bases; bases with no gene match: 9. This CDR3 has 16 residues. Over chemoradiotherapy, repertoires were sampled more than once. Points from the study as a whole: Only a couple of HPV16-positive patients supplied the functional HPV-specificity definition. During treatment, candidate HPV-specific clones and E7-related motifs expanded in tumor.

Assay used: immunoSEQ multiplex PCR; TCRdb lists only in-frame clones, some missing. The sample has roughly 17,000 clones, over 90% seen once. The chain couples TRBV5-1 to TRBJ2-7, with TRBD2 matching 8 bases. The source is a human donor with HPV-associated anogenital cancer. The material sequenced was blood, taken from a patient who underwent chemoradiotherapy. The CDR3 coding sequence is TGCGCCAGCAGCCCGGCGAGGACTAGCCGCTCCTACGAGCAGTACGTC. Translation gives CASSPARTSRSYEQYV.